This T cell receptor (beta chain) was retrieved from a study of T cell clonotyping in hematopoietic cell transplantation. Study findings and constraints: After transplant, recipient diversity fell while pathologically expanded clonotypes grew through day 180.

Germline V lookup: CDR1 LNHDA, CDR2 SQIVND (reference sequence). The CDR3 extends over 19 amino acids. V trimming: 3 bases; J trimming: 1 base; junction bases outside the gene matches: 15. On this clone: The antigen is not known.

Clones were sequenced by immunoSEQ multiplex PCR, and TCRdb holds only the in-frame ones, with some missing. The repertoire has more than 55,000 clones, just under 95% of them found once; the top ten carry roughly 1.5%. J is TRBJ2-1 and V is TRBV19; 7 nucleotides line up with TRBD1. This TCR was sampled from a man aged 50-59 years in good health. Some clones in this sample may be carry-over from other donors' samples. The sequenced sample was peripheral blood mononuclear cells. The CDR3: CASSMGTRQGLSSYNEQFF. In DNA, the CDR3 is TGTGCCAGTAGTATGGGTACTAGACAGGGTTTAAGTTCCTACAATGAGCAGTTCTTC. The variable domain in full, with the rest retrieved from reference TRBV19 and TRBJ2-1, is DGGITQSPKYLFRKEGQNVTLSCEQNLNHDAMYWYRQDPGQGLRLIYYSQIVNDFQKGDIAEGYSVSREKKESFPLTVTSAQKNPTAFYLCASSMGTRQGLSSYNEQFFGPGTRLTVL.